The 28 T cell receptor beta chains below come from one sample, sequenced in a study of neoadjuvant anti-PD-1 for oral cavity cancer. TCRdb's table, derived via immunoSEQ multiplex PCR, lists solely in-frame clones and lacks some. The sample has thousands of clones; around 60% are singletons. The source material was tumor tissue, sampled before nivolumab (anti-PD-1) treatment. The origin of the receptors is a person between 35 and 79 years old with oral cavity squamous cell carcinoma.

The CDR3 nucleotides are TGTGCCAGCAGCCCGCCGCAGGGGGCAGCCAAAAACATTCAGTACTTC. Residues: CASSPPQGAAKNIQYF. J is TRBJ2-4 and V is TRBV7-9; 8 nucleotides align to TRBD1. The CDR3 covers 16 residues. Trimming removed 5 bases from V and 0 bases from J; junction bases left unmatched: 6. Germline lookup yields CDR1 SEHNR and CDR2 FQNEAQ (reference sequence).

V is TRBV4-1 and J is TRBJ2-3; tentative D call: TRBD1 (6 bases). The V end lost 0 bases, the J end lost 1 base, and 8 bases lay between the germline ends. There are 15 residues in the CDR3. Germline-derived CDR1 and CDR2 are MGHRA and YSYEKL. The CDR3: CASSQEYRGTDTQYF. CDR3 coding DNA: TGCGCCAGCAGCCAAGAATACAGGGGCACAGATACGCAGTATTTT.

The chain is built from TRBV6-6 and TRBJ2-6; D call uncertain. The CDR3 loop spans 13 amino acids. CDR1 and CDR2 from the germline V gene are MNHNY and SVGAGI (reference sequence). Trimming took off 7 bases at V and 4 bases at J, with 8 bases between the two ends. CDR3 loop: CASTVSGANVLTF. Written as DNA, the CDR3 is TGTGCCAGCACCGTATCCGGGGCCAACGTCCTGACTTTC.

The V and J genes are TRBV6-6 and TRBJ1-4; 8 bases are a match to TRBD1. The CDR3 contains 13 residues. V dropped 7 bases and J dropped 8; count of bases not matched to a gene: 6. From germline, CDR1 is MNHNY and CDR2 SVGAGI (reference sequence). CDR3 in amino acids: CASKRTGSEKLFF. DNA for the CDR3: TGTGCCAGCAAACGGACAGGGTCCGAAAAACTGTTTTTT.

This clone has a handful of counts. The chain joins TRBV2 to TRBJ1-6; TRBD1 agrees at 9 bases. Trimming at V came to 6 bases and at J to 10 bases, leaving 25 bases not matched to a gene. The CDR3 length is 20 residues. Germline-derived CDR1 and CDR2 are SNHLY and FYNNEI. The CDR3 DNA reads TGTGCCAGCAGCGACACCGGAGGGACAGGGCAGTTATTTATTCGGTCACCCCTCCACTTT. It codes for CASSDTGGTGQLFIRSPLHF.

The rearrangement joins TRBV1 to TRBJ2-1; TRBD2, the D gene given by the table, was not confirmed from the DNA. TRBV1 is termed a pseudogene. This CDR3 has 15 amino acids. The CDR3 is CTSSWGGRLYNEQFF. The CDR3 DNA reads TGCACCAGCAGTTGGGGGGGGAGGCTCTACAATGAGCAGTTCTTC.

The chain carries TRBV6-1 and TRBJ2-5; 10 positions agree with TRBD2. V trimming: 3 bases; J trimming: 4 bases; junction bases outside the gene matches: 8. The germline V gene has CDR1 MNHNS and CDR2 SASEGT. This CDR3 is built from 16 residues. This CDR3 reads CASSEDSGGLGETQYF. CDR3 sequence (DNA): TGTGCCAGCAGTGAGGATAGCGGGGGGTTGGGAGAGACCCAGTACTTC.

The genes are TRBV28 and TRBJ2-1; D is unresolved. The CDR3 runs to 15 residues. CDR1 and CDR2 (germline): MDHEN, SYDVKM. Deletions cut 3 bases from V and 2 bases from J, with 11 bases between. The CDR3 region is CASSLGYGAYNEQFF. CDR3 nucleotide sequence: TGTGCCAGCAGTTTGGGTTACGGAGCCTACAATGAGCAGTTCTTC.

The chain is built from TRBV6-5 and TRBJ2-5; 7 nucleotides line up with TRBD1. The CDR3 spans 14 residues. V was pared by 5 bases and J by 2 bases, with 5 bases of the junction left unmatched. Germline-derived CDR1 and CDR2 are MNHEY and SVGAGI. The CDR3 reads CASSGAGGQETQYF. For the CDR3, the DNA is TGTGCCAGCAGTGGTGCAGGGGGTCAAGAGACCCAGTACTTC.

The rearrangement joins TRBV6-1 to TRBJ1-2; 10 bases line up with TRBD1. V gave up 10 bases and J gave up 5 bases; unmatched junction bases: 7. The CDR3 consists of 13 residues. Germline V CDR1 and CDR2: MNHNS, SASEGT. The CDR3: CATEPGQGYGYTF. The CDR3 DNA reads TGTGCCACCGAACCGGGACAGGGGTATGGCTACACCTTC.

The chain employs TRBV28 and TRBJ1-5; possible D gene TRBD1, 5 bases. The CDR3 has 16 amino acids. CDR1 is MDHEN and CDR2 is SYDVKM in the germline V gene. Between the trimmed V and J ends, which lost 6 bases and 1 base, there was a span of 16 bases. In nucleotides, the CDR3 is TGTGCCAGCAGCTTGGGGGGAGGCGGGAGCAATCAGCCCCAGCATTTT. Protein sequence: CASSLGGGGSNQPQHF.

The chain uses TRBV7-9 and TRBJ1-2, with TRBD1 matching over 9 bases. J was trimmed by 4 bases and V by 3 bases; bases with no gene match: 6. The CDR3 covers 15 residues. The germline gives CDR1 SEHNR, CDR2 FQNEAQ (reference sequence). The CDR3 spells CASSFTGGASYGYTF. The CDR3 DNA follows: TGTGCCAGCAGCTTTACAGGGGGCGCCAGCTATGGCTACACCTTC. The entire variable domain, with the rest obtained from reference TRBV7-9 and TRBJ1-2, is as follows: DTGVSQNPRHKITKRGQNVTFRCDPISEHNRLYWYRQTLGQGPEFLTYFQNEAQLEKSRLLSDRFSAERPKGSFSTLEIQRTEQGDSAMYLCASSFTGGASYGYTFGSGTRLTVV.

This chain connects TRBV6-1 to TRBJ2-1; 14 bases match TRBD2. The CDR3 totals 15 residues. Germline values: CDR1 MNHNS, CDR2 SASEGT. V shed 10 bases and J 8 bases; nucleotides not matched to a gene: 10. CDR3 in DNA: TGTGCCACCACACACACGGGACTAGCGGGAGATGAGCAGTTCTTC. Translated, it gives CATTHTGLAGDEQFF.

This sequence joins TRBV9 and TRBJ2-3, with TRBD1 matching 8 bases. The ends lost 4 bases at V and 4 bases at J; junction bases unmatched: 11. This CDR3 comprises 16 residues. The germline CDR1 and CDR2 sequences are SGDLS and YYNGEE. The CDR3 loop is CASSTRTGMSADTQYF. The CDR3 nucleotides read TGTGCCAGCAGCACTCGGACAGGGATGAGTGCAGATACGCAGTATTTT.

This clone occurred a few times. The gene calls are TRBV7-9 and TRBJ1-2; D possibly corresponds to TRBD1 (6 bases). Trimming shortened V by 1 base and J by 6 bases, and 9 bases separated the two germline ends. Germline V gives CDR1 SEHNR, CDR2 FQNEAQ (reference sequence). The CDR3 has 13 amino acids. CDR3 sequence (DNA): TGTGCCAGCAGCTTAGTCAGGGGACATGGCTACACCTTC. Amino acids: CASSLVRGHGYTF.

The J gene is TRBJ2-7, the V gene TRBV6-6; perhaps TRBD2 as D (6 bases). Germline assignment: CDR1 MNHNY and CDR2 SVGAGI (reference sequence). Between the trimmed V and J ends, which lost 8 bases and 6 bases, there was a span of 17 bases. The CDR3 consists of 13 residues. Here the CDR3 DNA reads TGTGCCAGCCGTGGAGGGGCTCGGGGCGAGCAGTACTTC. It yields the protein CASRGGARGEQYF.

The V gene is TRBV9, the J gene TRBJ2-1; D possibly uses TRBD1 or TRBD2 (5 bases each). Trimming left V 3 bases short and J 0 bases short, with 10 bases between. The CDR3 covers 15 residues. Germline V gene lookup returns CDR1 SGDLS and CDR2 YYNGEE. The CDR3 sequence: CASSGGPYSYNEQFF. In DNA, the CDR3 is TGTGCCAGCAGCGGGGGACCATACTCCTACAATGAGCAGTTCTTC.

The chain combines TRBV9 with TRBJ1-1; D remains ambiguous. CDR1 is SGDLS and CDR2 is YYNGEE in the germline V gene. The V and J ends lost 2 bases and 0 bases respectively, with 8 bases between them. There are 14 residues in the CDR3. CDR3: CASSVGTMNTEAFF. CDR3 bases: TGTGCCAGCAGCGTCGGTACGATGAACACTGAAGCTTTCTTT.

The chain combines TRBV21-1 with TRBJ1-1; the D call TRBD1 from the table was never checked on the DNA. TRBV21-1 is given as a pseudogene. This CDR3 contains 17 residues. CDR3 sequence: CASSKKGDRGVNTEAFF. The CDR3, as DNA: TGTGCCAGCAGCAAAAAAGGGGACAGGGGGGTGAACACTGAAGCTTTCTTT.

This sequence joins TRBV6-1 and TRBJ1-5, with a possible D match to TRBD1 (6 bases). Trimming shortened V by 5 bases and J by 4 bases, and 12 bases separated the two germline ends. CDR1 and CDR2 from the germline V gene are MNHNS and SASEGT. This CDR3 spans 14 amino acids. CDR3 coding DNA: TGTGCCAGCAGTAAAGGACAGTTGAATCAGCCCCAGCATTTT. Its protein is CASSKGQLNQPQHF.

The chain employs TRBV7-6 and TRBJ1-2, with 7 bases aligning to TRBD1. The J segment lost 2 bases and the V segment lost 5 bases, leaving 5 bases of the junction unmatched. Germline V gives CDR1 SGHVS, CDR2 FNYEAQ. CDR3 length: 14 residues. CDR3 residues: CASSPQTGNYGYTF. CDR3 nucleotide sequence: TGTGCCAGCAGCCCCCAGACAGGGAACTATGGCTACACCTTC.

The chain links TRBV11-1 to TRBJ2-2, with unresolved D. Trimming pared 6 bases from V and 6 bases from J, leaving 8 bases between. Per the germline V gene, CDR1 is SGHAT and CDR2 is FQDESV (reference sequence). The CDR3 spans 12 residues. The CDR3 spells CASRATSGELFF. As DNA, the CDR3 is TGTGCCAGCAGAGCCACCTCCGGGGAGCTGTTTTTT.

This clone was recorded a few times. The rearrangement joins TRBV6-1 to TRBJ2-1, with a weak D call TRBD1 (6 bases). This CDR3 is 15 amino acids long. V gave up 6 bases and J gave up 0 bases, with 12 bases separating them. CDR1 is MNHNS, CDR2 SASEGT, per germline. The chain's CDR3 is CASRWTVSSYNEQFF. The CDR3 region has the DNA TGTGCCAGCAGATGGACAGTGAGCTCCTACAATGAGCAGTTCTTC.

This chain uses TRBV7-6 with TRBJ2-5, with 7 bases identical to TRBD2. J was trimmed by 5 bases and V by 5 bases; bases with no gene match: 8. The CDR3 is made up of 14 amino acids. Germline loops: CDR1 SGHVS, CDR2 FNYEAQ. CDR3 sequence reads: CASSNRGEWETQYF. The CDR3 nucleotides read TGTGCCAGCAGCAACCGGGGGGAATGGGAGACCCAGTACTTC.

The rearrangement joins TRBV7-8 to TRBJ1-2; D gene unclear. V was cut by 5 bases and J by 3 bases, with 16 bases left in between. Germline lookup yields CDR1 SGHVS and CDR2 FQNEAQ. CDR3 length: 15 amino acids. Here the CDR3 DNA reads TGTGCCAGCAGCCCCCGGGTGGGCGGCCACTATGGCTACACCTTC. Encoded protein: CASSPRVGGHYGYTF.

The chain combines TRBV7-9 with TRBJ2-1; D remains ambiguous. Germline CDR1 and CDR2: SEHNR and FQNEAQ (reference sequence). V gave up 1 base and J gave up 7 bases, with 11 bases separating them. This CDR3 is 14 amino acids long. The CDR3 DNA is TGTGCCAGCAGCTTAGGGTCGAGCTGGAATGAGCAGTTCTTC. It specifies CASSLGSSWNEQFF.

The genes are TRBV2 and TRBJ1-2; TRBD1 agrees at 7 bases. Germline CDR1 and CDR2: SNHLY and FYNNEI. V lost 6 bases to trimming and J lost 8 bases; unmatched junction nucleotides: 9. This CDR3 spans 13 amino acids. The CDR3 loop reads CASRADRVLGYTF. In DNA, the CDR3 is TGTGCCAGCAGAGCAGACAGGGTCTTAGGCTACACCTTC.

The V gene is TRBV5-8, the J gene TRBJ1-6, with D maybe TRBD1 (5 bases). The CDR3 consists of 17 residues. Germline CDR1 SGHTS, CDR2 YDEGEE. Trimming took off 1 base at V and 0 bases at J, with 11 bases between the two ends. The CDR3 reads CASSLIADSSYNSPLHF. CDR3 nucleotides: TGTGCCAGCAGCTTGATAGCAGACAGCTCCTATAATTCACCCCTCCACTTT.